A single sample is the source of the 18 T cell receptor beta chains below, sequenced in a study of blood T cell repertoires in COVID-19. Repertoires were generated with immunoSEQ multiplex PCR, while TCRdb's copy carries only in-frame clones and drops some. The repertoire holds some 190,000 clones, with roughly 87% as singletons. The sample taken for sequencing was peripheral blood. These TCRs come from an older woman with COVID-19, enrolled during active disease.

The DNA for the CDR3 is TGTGCCAGCAGTGAAGGAGGGGGGGGCCGAGATACGCAGTATTTT. The encoded protein is CASSEGGGGRDTQYF. This chain joins TRBV2 and TRBJ2-3; TRBD2 is a possible D gene (7 bases). Germline V CDR1 and CDR2: SNHLY, FYNNEI. The CDR3 contains 15 residues. V lost 1 base and J lost 5, with 13 bases in between.

The chain joins TRBV7-2 to TRBJ2-5, with a weak D call TRBD1 (6 bases). The CDR3 runs to 13 residues. The germline gives CDR1 SGHTA, CDR2 FQGNSA. Trimming shortened V by 6 bases and J by 2 bases, and 10 bases separated the two germline ends. CDR3 nucleotide sequence: TGTGCCAGCAGTCCTGACAGGCAAGAGACCCAGTACTTC. It specifies CASSPDRQETQYF.

The gene calls are TRBV3-1 (or the pseudogene TRBV3-2) and TRBJ2-4; 8 bases map to TRBD1. Trimming removed 3 bases from V and 6 bases from J; junction bases left unmatched: 7. This CDR3 is 15 amino acids long. Germline assignment: CDR1 LGHDT and CDR2 YNNKEL (reference sequence). The CDR3 DNA follows: TGTGCCAGCAGCCACCAGGGGGCAGGTTTAAACATTCAGTACTTC. It encodes CASSHQGAGLNIQYF.

The gene calls are TRBV28 and TRBJ1-2, with 9 bases that match TRBD1. Germline CDR1 is MDHEN and CDR2 is SYDVKM. The length of the CDR3 is 13 residues. J lost 2 bases, V lost 6 bases, and 1 base had no gene match. CDR3 DNA: TGTGCCAGCAGGACAGGGGGGAACTATGGCTACACCTTC. Protein sequence: CASRTGGNYGYTF.

CDR3 sequence: CSASLKDRPYEQYV. In nucleotides, the CDR3 is TGCAGTGCTAGTTTGAAGGACAGACCCTACGAGCAGTACGTC. The V gene is TRBV20-1, the J gene TRBJ2-7, with a possible D match to TRBD1 (6 bases). Germline V CDR1 and CDR2: DFQATT, SNEGSKA (reference sequence). CDR3 length equals 14 residues. Trimming removed 3 bases from V and 2 bases from J, with 14 bases in between.

The V call is TRBV7-2, the J call TRBJ2-5; a weak D match, TRBD2 (5 bases). Trimming removed 1 base at V and 10 bases at J, with 19 bases between. Germline values: CDR1 SGHTA, CDR2 FQGNSA. The CDR3 runs 15 residues. The CDR3 loop is CASSLGGSGTADQYF. Here the CDR3 DNA reads TGTGCCAGCAGCTTAGGGGGATCGGGAACGGCGGACCAGTACTTC. Variable domain in full (rest from reference TRBV7-2 and TRBJ2-5): GAGVSQSPSNKVTEKGKDVELRCDPISGHTALYWYRQSLGQGLEFLIYFQGNSAPDKSGLPSDRFSAERTGGSVSTLTIQRTQQEDSAVYLCASSLGGSGTADQYFGPGTRLLVL.

V and J are TRBV21-1 and TRBJ2-1; the D segment call TRBD2 is taken from the table without a DNA check. TRBV21-1 is a recognized pseudogene. The CDR3 contains 18 residues. The CDR3: CASMPGLAGDGSYNEQFF. The CDR3 bases are TGTGCCAGCATGCCGGGACTAGCGGGAGACGGGTCCTACAATGAGCAGTTCTTC.

This chain joins TRBV19 and TRBJ1-6, with D possibly matching TRBD1 (6 bases). The V gene lost 3 bases and the J gene lost 7 bases, with 10 bases spanning the gap. CDR1 is LNHDA and CDR2 is SQIVND in the germline V gene (reference sequence). The CDR3 length is 14 residues. CDR3 bases: TGTGCCAGTAGTATCGGACAGACGAATTCACCCCTCCACTTT. The encoded protein is CASSIGQTNSPLHF.

The chain carries TRBV7-3 and TRBJ2-1; tentatively, D is TRBD2 (5 bases). This CDR3 comprises 11 residues. Germline-derived CDR1 and CDR2 are SGHTA and FQGTGA. Trimming removed 5 bases from V and 10 bases from J, with 9 bases in between. The CDR3 region is CASSHGGEQFF. As DNA, the CDR3 is TGTGCCAGCAGCCACGGCGGGGAGCAGTTCTTC.

The chain couples TRBV19 to TRBJ1-5; TRBD1 is a possible D gene (6 bases). CDR3 length equals 14 residues. Between the trimmed V and J ends, which lost 4 bases and 5 bases, there was a span of 12 bases. CDR1 is LNHDA, CDR2 SQIVND, per germline (reference sequence). In DNA form, the CDR3 reads TGTGCCAGTAGTAAGCCAGGGGAATATCAGCCCCAGCATTTT. Its translation is CASSKPGEYQPQHF.

The chain combines TRBV19 with TRBJ2-1, with TRBD2 identical over 9 bases. CDR3 length equals 15 residues. J gave up 8 bases and V 5 bases, and 10 bases lay outside the gene matches. CDR1 and CDR2 from the germline V gene are LNHDA and SQIVND (reference sequence). The CDR3 spells CASSVTSGESDEQFF. CDR3 coding DNA: TGTGCCAGTAGTGTGACTAGCGGTGAGAGCGATGAGCAGTTCTTC.

J is TRBJ1-6 and V is TRBV5-1; D may be TRBD1 (5 bases). From germline, CDR1 is SGHRS and CDR2 YFSETQ. V was pared by 0 bases and J by 1 base, with 11 bases between. The CDR3 is 17 residues long. Here the CDR3 reads CASSLDLDISYNSPLHF. DNA of the CDR3: TGCGCCAGCAGCTTGGATTTGGACATATCCTATAATTCACCCCTCCACTTT.

J is TRBJ1-4 and V is TRBV10-2; 10 bases agree with TRBD1. CDR1 is WSHSY, CDR2 SAAADI, per germline. The CDR3 has 15 amino acids. The V segment lost 4 bases and the J segment 8 bases; nucleotides outside the gene matches: 7. This CDR3 reads CASSGGTGEKEKLFF. In nucleotides, the CDR3 is TGCGCCAGCAGTGGGGGGACAGGGGAAAAGGAAAAACTGTTTTTT.

The chain couples TRBV9 to TRBJ2-1; 12 bases are a match to TRBD2. CDR1 is SGDLS and CDR2 is YYNGEE in the germline V gene. The CDR3 runs 14 residues. V shed 3 bases, J shed 6 bases, and the junction held 1 base outside the gene matches. CDR3 region: CASSGTSGINEQFF. CDR3 bases: TGTGCCAGCAGCGGGACTAGCGGGATCAATGAGCAGTTCTTC.

The chain joins TRBV28 to TRBJ2-7, with 9 bases identical to TRBD2. The germline gives CDR1 MDHEN, CDR2 SYDVKM. This CDR3 has 14 amino acids. V shed 6 bases, J shed 0 bases, and the junction held 3 bases outside the gene matches. This CDR3 reads CASSRLAVSYEQYF. CDR3 in DNA: TGTGCCAGCAGCCGACTAGCGGTCTCCTACGAGCAGTACTTC. The variable domain in full, with the rest retrieved from reference TRBV28 and TRBJ2-7, is DVKVTQSSRYLVKRTGEKVFLECVQDMDHENMFWYRQDPGLGLRLIYFSYDVKMKEKGDIPEGYSVSREKKERFSLILESASTNQTSMYLCASSRLAVSYEQYFGPGTRLTVT.

The chain has TRBV5-1 and TRBJ2-2; perhaps TRBD1 as D (5 bases). CDR3 length: 12 amino acids. V gave up 4 bases and J gave up 6 bases, with 7 bases separating them. Germline values: CDR1 SGHRS, CDR2 YFSETQ. The CDR3 region has the DNA TGCGCCAGCAGCCAGGGCGCCGGGGAGCTGTTTTTT. The encoded protein is CASSQGAGELFF.

This clone was detected a few times. The V gene is TRBV5-1, the J gene TRBJ1-3, with D hard to call. The germline V gene encodes CDR1 SGHRS and CDR2 YFSETQ. CDR3 size: 16 residues. The V end was cut by 4 bases, the J end by 0 bases, with 14 bases between. CDR3 nucleotide sequence: TGCGCCAGCAGCCCCACCGTGCGGGGCTCTGGAAACACCATATATTTT. It encodes CASSPTVRGSGNTIYF.

The chain has TRBV29-1 and TRBJ2-3; TRBD2 agrees at 11 bases. The CDR3 has 15 amino acids. Trimming at V came to 4 bases and at J to 2 bases, leaving 5 bases not matched to a gene. Germline assignment: CDR1 SQVTM and CDR2 ANQGSEA. CDR3 amino acids: CSVGGTSGFTDTQYF. Written as DNA, the CDR3 is TGCAGCGTTGGGGGGACTAGCGGTTTCACAGATACGCAGTATTTT.